This T cell receptor (beta chain) was observed in a study of cytomegalovirus exposure and HLA in healthy donors. Findings and limits, study-wide: In an earlier analysis, productive rearrangement rates for most beta V segments clustered near 87% or 30%.

PCR was performed using 60 Vbeta and 13 Jbeta primers. The table came from immunoSEQ multiplex PCR; TCRdb's copy has only in-frame clones and leaves some out. The profile shows 150,000 to 200,000 clones, under 80% of them singletons. V lost 0 bases, J lost 0 bases, and 6 bases lay in between. Germline CDR1 and CDR2: MNHEY and SVGAGI. The CDR3 has 14 residues. With respect to this clone: Its antigen remains unidentified.

The genes are TRBV6-5 and TRBJ2-7; D remains ambiguous. This TCR derives from a female donor in good health and CMV-seronegative. The material sequenced was PBMCs. The CDR3, as DNA: TGTGCCAGCAGTTACTCTGCTAGCTCCTACGAGCAGTACTTC. It codes for CASSYSASSYEQYF.